The T cell receptor beta chain described here comes from a study of early T cells in non-severe SARS-CoV-2 infection. The wider study: The sequenced material was bulk RNA from unsorted whole blood, and its chains were unpaired.

General observations from the study: Private and CD4 specificities were missed by VDJdb matching, which favored anti-spike CD8 responses.

Details on this clonotype: The antigen is unknown.

Individual cDNA molecules received unique molecular identifiers. A single record per CDR3 protein comes from TCRdb applying MiXCR to the 5' RACE reads. The sample holds around 61,000 distinct CDR3 sequences, over 12% seen once. The CDR3 has 14 amino acids. The junction had 5 bases not matched to a gene; V was cut back by 4 bases and J by 5 bases. Germline CDR1 is SGHRS and CDR2 is YFSETQ. This sequence originates from an adult who was a healthcare worker with PCR-confirmed SARS-CoV-2 infection or an uninfected control (not recorded which). Sequences were derived from whole blood, sampled at baseline. V is TRBV5-1 and J is TRBJ2-1, with TRBD2 matching 8 bases. CDR3 in amino acids: CASSVGGLDNEQFF. The CDR3 nucleotides are TGCGCCAGCAGCGTTGGGGGACTAGACAATGAGCAGTTCTTC.